The T cell receptor beta chain described here comes from a study of OX40 agonist ivuxolimab in advanced cancers. The method was immunoSEQ multiplex PCR; TCRdb's version includes in-frame clones alone and lacks a portion of them. The sample shows roughly 120,000 clones, around 93% of them seen only once. CDR1 SGDLS and CDR2 YYNGEE come from the germline V gene. The CDR3 runs to 15 residues. With 4 bases clipped from V and 7 bases from J, the junction kept 5 bases outside the gene matches. The source material was CD4+ or CD8+ T cells sorted from blood, sampled in a trial of the OX40 agonist ivuxolimab. This clonotype was sampled from an adult with an advanced solid tumor such as melanoma, head and neck, liver or kidney cancer. The rearrangement links TRBV9 to TRBJ2-1; TRBD2 agrees at 13 bases. The CDR3 sequence is CASSMTSGRINEQFF. The DNA of the CDR3 is TGTGCCAGCAGCATGACTAGCGGGAGGATTAATGAGCAGTTCTTC.